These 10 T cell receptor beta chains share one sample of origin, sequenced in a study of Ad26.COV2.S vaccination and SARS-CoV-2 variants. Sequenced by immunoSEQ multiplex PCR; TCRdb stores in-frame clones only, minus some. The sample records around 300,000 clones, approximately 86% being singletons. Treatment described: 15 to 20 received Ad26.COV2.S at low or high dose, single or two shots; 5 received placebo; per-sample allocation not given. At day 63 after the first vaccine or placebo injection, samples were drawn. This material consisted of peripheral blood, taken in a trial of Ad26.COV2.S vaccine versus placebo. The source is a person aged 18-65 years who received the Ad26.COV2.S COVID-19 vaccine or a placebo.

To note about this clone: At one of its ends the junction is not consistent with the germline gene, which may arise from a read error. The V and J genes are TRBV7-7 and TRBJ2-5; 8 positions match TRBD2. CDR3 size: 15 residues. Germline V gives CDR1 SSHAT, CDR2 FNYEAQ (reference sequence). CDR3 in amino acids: CASSLGPSGQETQYF. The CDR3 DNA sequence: TGTGCTAGCAGCTTAGGTCCTAGCGGGCAAGAGACCCAGTACTTC.

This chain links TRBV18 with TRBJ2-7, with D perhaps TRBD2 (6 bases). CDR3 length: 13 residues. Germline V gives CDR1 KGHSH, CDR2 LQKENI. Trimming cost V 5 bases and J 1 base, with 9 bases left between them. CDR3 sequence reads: CASSGGLSYEQYF. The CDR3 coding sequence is TGTGCCAGCTCAGGAGGGCTTTCCTACGAGCAGTACTTC.

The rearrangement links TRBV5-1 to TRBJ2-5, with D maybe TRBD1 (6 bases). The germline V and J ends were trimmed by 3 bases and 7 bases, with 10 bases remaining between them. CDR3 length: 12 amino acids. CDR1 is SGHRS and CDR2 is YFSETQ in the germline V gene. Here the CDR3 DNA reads TGCGCCAGCAGCTGGGAACAGGGGACCCAGTACTTC. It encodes CASSWEQGTQYF.

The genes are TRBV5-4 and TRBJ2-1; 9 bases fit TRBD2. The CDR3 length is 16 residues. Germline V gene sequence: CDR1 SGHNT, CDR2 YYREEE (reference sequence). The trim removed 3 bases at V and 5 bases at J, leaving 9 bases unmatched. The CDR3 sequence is CASSSTGREGDNEQFF. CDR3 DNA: TGTGCCAGCAGCTCCACCGGGCGGGAGGGCGACAATGAGCAGTTCTTC.

CDR3 amino acids: CASTLHPFSYEQYF. The DNA of the CDR3 is TGTGCCAGCACCCTACACCCGTTCTCCTACGAGCAGTACTTC. The V and J genes are TRBV7-2 and TRBJ2-7; unclear D gene. The CDR3 is 14 amino acids. Per germline, CDR1 SGHTA and CDR2 FQGNSA. Trimming took 7 bases from V and 0 from J, leaving 13 bases between them.

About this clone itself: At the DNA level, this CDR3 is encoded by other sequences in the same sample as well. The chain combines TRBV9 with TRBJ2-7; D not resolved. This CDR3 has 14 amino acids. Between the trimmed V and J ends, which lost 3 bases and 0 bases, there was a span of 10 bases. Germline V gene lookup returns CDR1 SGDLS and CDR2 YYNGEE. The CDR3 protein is CASSATGSSYEQYF. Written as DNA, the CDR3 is TGTGCCAGCAGCGCTACGGGTAGCTCCTACGAGCAGTACTTC.

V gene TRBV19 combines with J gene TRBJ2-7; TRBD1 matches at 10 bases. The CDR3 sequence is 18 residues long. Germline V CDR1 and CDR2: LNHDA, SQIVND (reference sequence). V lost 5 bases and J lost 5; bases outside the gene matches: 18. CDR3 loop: CASSGTGAGTGARDEQYF. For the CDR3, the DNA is TGTGCCAGTAGTGGAACAGGGGCGGGGACAGGGGCGCGGGACGAGCAGTACTTC.

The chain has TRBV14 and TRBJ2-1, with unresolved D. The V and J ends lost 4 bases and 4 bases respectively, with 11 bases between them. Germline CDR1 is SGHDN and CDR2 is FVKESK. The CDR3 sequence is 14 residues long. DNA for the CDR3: TGTGCCAGCAGCCGCCCCGGGTGGTACAATGAGCAGTTCTTC. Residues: CASSRPGWYNEQFF.

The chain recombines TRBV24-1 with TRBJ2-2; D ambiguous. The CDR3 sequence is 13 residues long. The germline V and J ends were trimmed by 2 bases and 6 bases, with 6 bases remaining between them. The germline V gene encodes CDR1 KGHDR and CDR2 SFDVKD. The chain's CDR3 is CATSDWFAGELFF. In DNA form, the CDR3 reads TGTGCCACCAGTGATTGGTTTGCCGGGGAGCTGTTTTTT.

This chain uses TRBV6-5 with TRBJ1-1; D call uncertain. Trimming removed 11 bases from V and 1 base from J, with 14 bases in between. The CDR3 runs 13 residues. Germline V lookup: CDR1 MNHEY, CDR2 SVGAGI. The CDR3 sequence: CALEGGKNTEAFF. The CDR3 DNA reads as TGTGCCCTAGAGGGCGGTAAGAACACTGAAGCTTTCTTT.